A selection of T cell receptor beta chains follows, all from one sample in a study of T cells in Graves' hyperthyroidism and ophthalmopathy. One entry per CDR3 protein, called by TCRdb with MiXCR from the multiplex PCR reads. The repertoire holds roughly 660,000 distinct CDR3 sequences, with 15% to 20% as singletons. The sample taken for sequencing was blood. These receptors originate from a man aged 45-60 years with Graves' hyperthyroidism. CDR3s include the opening cysteine and the closing phenylalanine or tryptophan. The D gene is left open where the match is weak. Rows may omit the clone size; those that give it use once, few, many or a size class.

j_call d_call clone_size v_call cdr3_nt cdr3_aa
TRBJ2-3 TRBD1 - TRBV24-1 TGTGCCACCTCGATCGGACAGGGCACAGATACGCAGTATTTT CATSIGQGTDTQYF
TRBJ2-2 - - TRBV25-1 TGTGCCAGCTGGGGCAAGGTCACCGGGGAGCTGTTTTTT CASWGKVTGELFF
TRBJ1-5 - many TRBV6-1 TGTGCCAGCAGCTCGCCGGGGAATAGCAATCAGCCCCAGCATTTT CASSSPGNSNQPQHF
TRBJ1-2 - many TRBV5-6 TGTGCCAGCAGCGTATGGCAGGCCATCGGTTTTGGCTACACCTTC CASSVWQAIGFGYTF
TRBJ2-3 TRBD2 few TRBV19 TGTGCCAGTAGTATGTATCTAGCGGAAGCCACAGATACGCAGTATTTT CASSMYLAEATDTQYF
TRBJ2-7 TRBD2 - TRBV20-1 TGCAGTGCTAGAGATCCAAGACTAGCGGGAAGAAATCGGGATTTGAGCTCCTACGAGCAGTACTTC CSARDPRLAGRNRDLSSYEQYF
TRBJ2-1 TRBD2 once TRBV18 TGTGCCAGCTCACCACCCGCGGGGGACAATGAGCAGTTCTTC CASSPPAGDNEQFF
TRBJ1-4 TRBD1 few TRBV7-9 TGTGCCAGCAGCTTTCAGGACAGGGGTGAAAAACTGTTTTTT CASSFQDRGEKLFF
TRBJ1-2 TRBD1 - TRBV4-1 TGCGCCAGCAGCCAAGTATTCACAGGGGTAAATTATGGCTACACCTTC CASSQVFTGVNYGYTF
TRBJ2-1 - many TRBV12-3/TRBV12-4 TGTGCCAGCAGCAAGACCGCTTGGGAGTCCTACAATGAGCAGTTCTTC CASSKTAWESYNEQFF
TRBJ2-2 - - TRBV5-1 TGCGCCAGCAGCCAACAGGTGGACACCAGGGAGCTGTTTTTT CASSQQVDTRELFF
TRBJ1-2 - many TRBV4-1 TGCGCCAGCAGCCAAGGGGCCAGGAGCTATGGCTACACCTTC CASSQGARSYGYTF
TRBJ1-2 - - TRBV18 TGTGCCAGCTCACGGTCCCCGGGGGCTGTCGACGGCTACACCTTC CASSRSPGAVDGYTF
TRBJ2-2 TRBD2 few TRBV20-1 TGCAGTGCTAGAGGTACTAGCGGGAGCGGCAGGGAGCTGTTTTTT CSARGTSGSGRELFF
TRBJ2-7 TRBD1 many TRBV11-2 TGTGCCAGCAGCTTAGAAGCGACAGGGGGCTTCTACGAGCAGTACTTC CASSLEATGGFYEQYF
TRBJ2-3 - many TRBV3-1 TGTGCCAGCAGCCCCTGGGGGAGCGGTGGGGGAGATACGCAGTATTTT CASSPWGSGGGDTQYF
TRBJ2-7 TRBD1 few TRBV4-2 TGTGCCAGCAGCCAAGATGGGACAGGGGGCTCCTACGAGCAGTACTTC CASSQDGTGGSYEQYF
TRBJ2-1 - few TRBV6-1 TGTGCCAGCAGTGAAGCGCTCTTAGGACACGAATACAATGAGCAGTTCTTC CASSEALLGHEYNEQFF
TRBJ2-7 - many TRBV5-1 TGCGCCAGCAGCTTCCCCGGGGACGAGCAGTACTTC CASSFPGDEQYF
TRBJ2-1 TRBD2 - TRBV12-3/TRBV12-4 TGTGCCAGCACCCCGGGGGGACTATCCTACAATGAGCAGTTCTTC CASTPGGLSYNEQFF
TRBJ2-7 TRBD1 - TRBV4-1 TGCGCCAGCAGCCAAATTTGGACAGGGGGGCTCTACGAGCAGTACTTC CASSQIWTGGLYEQYF
TRBJ1-2 - many TRBV10-3 TGTGCCATCAGTGAATCGGGGGCAGAGGGCTACACCTTC CAISESGAEGYTF
TRBJ2-7 TRBD1 few TRBV9 TGTGCCAGCAGCCTTGGACAGGGAACCCTCTACGAGCAGTACTTC CASSLGQGTLYEQYF
TRBJ1-1 - many TRBV27 TGTGCCAGCAGTCGCGATAGTTGGACTGAAGCTTTCTTT CASSRDSWTEAFF
TRBJ1-1 - - TRBV28 TGTGCCAGCAGTTTCTCCCGAGGGTGGATGATGAACACTGAAGCTTTCTTT CASSFSRGWMMNTEAFF
TRBJ2-3 TRBD2 few TRBV20-1 TGCAGTGCGCGACCCGGGACTAGCGGGACAGATACGCAGTATTTT CSARPGTSGTDTQYF
TRBJ2-7 - many TRBV11-2 TGTGCCAGCAGCTTAGTGGGTTGCTTCTACGAGCAGTACTTC CASSLVGCFYEQYF
TRBJ2-2 TRBD1 many TRBV24-1 TGTGCCACCAGTGATGCGCCGGGACAGACGAACACCGGGGAGCTGTTTTTT CATSDAPGQTNTGELFF
TRBJ2-3 TRBD2 - TRBV14 TGTGCCAGCAACCAAGATGGACTAGTGAGAGATTCAGATACGCAGTATTTT CASNQDGLVRDSDTQYF
TRBJ2-7 - many TRBV7-9 TGTGCCAGCAGCTTAGTGGACGGGGCGGGATTCTCCTACGAGCAGTACTTC CASSLVDGAGFSYEQYF
TRBJ1-1 TRBD1 many TRBV28 TGTGCCAGCAGTTCCGGGACAGGGGGCGGTATCGAAGCTTTCTTT CASSSGTGGGIEAFF
TRBJ2-7 - many TRBV29-1 TGCAGCGTTGGTGACAGGTACCACGAGCAGTACTTC CSVGDRYHEQYF
TRBJ1-3 TRBD1 few TRBV12-3/TRBV12-4 TGTGCCAGCAGTTCCGCGACAGGGGGCCGAGGAAACACCATATATTTT CASSSATGGRGNTIYF
TRBJ1-1 - many TRBV19 TGTGCCAGTAGTATAATTATAGGATCGTACACTGAAGCTTTCTTT CASSIIIGSYTEAFF
TRBJ1-2 - few TRBV24-1 TGTGCCACCAGTGGCGAGGGTGGGAGCTATGACTACACCTTC CATSGEGGSYDYTF
TRBJ2-1 TRBD2 many TRBV18 TGTGCCAGCTATAAGACGCTAGCGGAGTACAATGAGCAGTTCTTC CASYKTLAEYNEQFF
TRBJ1-2 - - TRBV28 TGTGCCAGCAGTCTTCTGGGGGTTCCTGGCTACACCTTC CASSLLGVPGYTF
TRBJ1-6 TRBD1 - TRBV28 TGTGCCAGCAGTACACAGGGGACCGCGGCCCTCCACTTT CASSTQGTAALHF
TRBJ1-1 - - TRBV20-1 TGCAGTGCTAGAGGGGGCAGGGGCTACACTGAAGCTTTCTTT CSARGGRGYTEAFF
TRBJ2-3 TRBD2 many TRBV2 TGTGCCAGCACCGGGACTAGCCAGATTGATACGCAGTATTTT CASTGTSQIDTQYF
TRBJ2-7 - many TRBV29-1 TGCAGCGTTAGGACAAACGACTACGAGCAGTACTTC CSVRTNDYEQYF
TRBJ1-5 - few TRBV19 TGTGCCAGTAGTATCCGGATTTATAGCAATCAGCCCCAGCATTTT CASSIRIYSNQPQHF
TRBJ2-7 TRBD1 many TRBV27 TGTGCCAGCAGTAGAGGACAGGGTCGTAGCGAGCAGTACTTC CASSRGQGRSEQYF
TRBJ1-4 - many TRBV7-9 TGTGCCAGCAGCTTAGGGAGGGCGAGTGAAAAACTGTTTTTT CASSLGRASEKLFF
TRBJ1-1 - many TRBV20-1 TGCAGTGCTAGAGATAGGGCTGAAGCTTTCTTT CSARDRAEAFF
TRBJ2-5 TRBD1 many TRBV10-3 TGTGCCAGCTCAGGACAGGGTTCAACCCCCCACCAAGAGACCCAGTACTTC CASSGQGSTPHQETQYF
TRBJ1-6 - many TRBV28 TGTGCCAGCAGTGGCCCCGGACAACTCTCCTATAATTCACCCCTCCACTTT CASSGPGQLSYNSPLHF
TRBJ1-2 - many TRBV27 TGTGCCAGCAGTTTGACCCAGGCAGGTGGCTACACCTTC CASSLTQAGGYTF